The 26 T cell receptor beta chains below were found in one sample sequenced in a study of CD8 T cells in ankylosing spondylitis. TCRdb processed the 5' RACE reads anew with MiXCR; each CDR3 protein has one entry. Of 50,000 to 70,000 distinct CDR3 sequences listed, approximately 5.7% are singletons. The sequencing input was synovial fluid, either unsorted or a sorted T cell fraction (not recorded which). Receptor source: a male donor with ankylosing spondylitis.

This sequence joins TRBV12-3 or TRBV12-4 and TRBJ2-3; D is undetermined. The V end was cut by 2 bases, the J end by 2 bases, with 8 bases between. The CDR3 extends over 14 amino acids. Here the CDR3 reads CASSLLGFTDTQYF. CDR3 nucleotides: TGTGCCAGCAGTTTACTAGGATTCACAGATACGCAGTATTTT.

This clonotype was found many times. The chain uses TRBV9 and TRBJ2-7; tentatively, D is TRBD2 (7 bases). V shed 6 bases and J shed 6 bases, with 22 bases lying between them. Germline V gene sequence: CDR1 SGDLS, CDR2 YYNGEE. The CDR3 has 15 amino acids. This CDR3 is CASNLGGDPLGEQYF. DNA for the CDR3: TGTGCCAGCAACCTAGGGGGGGACCCCCTTGGCGAGCAGTACTTC. The whole variable domain, remainder taken from reference TRBV9 and TRBJ2-7, is DSGVTQTPKHLITATGQRVTLRCSPRSGDLSVYWYQQSLDQGLQFLIQYYNGEERAKGNILERFSAQQFPDLHSELNLSSLELGDSALYFCASNLGGDPLGEQYFGPGTRLTVT.

Many counts were recorded for this clonotype. V gene TRBV9 combines with J gene TRBJ2-3; 7 positions agree with TRBD2. The germline gives CDR1 SGDLS, CDR2 YYNGEE. The J segment lost 0 bases and the V segment lost 3 bases, leaving 4 bases of the junction unmatched. The CDR3 loop spans 15 amino acids. Here the CDR3 reads CASSDSGPSTDTQYF. The CDR3 DNA follows: TGTGCCAGCAGCGATAGCGGGCCTAGCACAGATACGCAGTATTTT.

At least ten counts were recorded for this clonotype. J is TRBJ2-5 and V is TRBV7-3; no clear D gene. Trimming took 5 bases from V and 1 from J, leaving 8 bases between them. This CDR3 is 13 amino acids long. CDR1 is SGHTA, CDR2 FQGTGA, per germline. The CDR3 loop reads CASSPQTQETQYF. The CDR3 DNA reads as TGTGCCAGCAGCCCGCAGACCCAAGAGACCCAGTACTTC.

The chain is built from TRBV2 and TRBJ1-5, with a tentative D call TRBD1 (6 bases). In germline, CDR1 is SNHLY, CDR2 FYNNEI. This CDR3 has 13 amino acids. V gave up 5 bases and J gave up 6 bases, with 11 bases separating them. The DNA for the CDR3 is TGTGCCAGCAGTAAGGCAGGGGCTCAGCCCCAGCATTTT. This encodes CASSKAGAQPQHF.

This clonotype was seen only a few times. This rearrangement joins TRBV4-3 to TRBJ2-1; tentatively, D is TRBD2 (6 bases). This CDR3 region has 16 residues. Germline V gene lookup returns CDR1 LGHNA and CDR2 YSLEER. Trimming removed 3 bases from V and 4 bases from J, with 16 bases in between. Written as DNA, the CDR3 is TGCGCCAGCAGCCACCTTTGGGCGGGGCCTTACAATGAGCAGTTCTTC. Amino acid sequence: CASSHLWAGPYNEQFF.

This clonotype was recorded many times. The chain uses TRBV20-1 and TRBJ2-3; no firm D call. With 3 bases removed from V and 0 bases from J, the gap between germline ends came to 4 bases. The CDR3 loop spans 12 amino acids. CDR1 DFQATT and CDR2 SNEGSKA come from the germline V gene (reference sequence). CDR3 region: CSARSSTDTQYF. The CDR3 nucleotides read TGCAGTGCTAGGTCGAGCACAGATACGCAGTATTTT.

There are many counts of this clonotype. This rearrangement joins TRBV6-5 to TRBJ2-7, with D perhaps given as TRBD1 or TRBD2 (6 bases each). Germline V gene data show CDR1 as MNHEY and CDR2 as SVGAGI. The CDR3 covers 14 residues. Trimming took 0 bases from V and 3 from J, leaving 9 bases between them. The chain's CDR3 is CASSYSGGGYEQYF. The CDR3 DNA follows: TGTGCCAGCAGTTACTCTGGAGGGGGCTACGAGCAGTACTTC.

The table lists this clonotype with many counts. The chain links TRBV5-1 to TRBJ2-1; the D gene is possibly TRBD2 (5 bases). Germline CDR1 reads SGHRS; CDR2 reads YFSETQ. There are 14 residues in the CDR3. Deletions cut 0 bases from V and 7 bases from J, with 11 bases between. The CDR3 DNA reads TGCGCCAGCAGCTTGGTGACTATGGGGAATGAGCAGTTCTTC. Translation gives CASSLVTMGNEQFF.

The gene calls are TRBV10-3 and TRBJ2-7; D not certain. Deletions cut 5 bases from V and 4 bases from J, with 6 bases between. The CDR3 runs to 11 residues. The germline V gene encodes CDR1 ENHRY and CDR2 SYGVKD. DNA of the CDR3: TGTGCCATCAGTTCGAATTACGAGCAGTACTTC. Translating gives CAISSNYEQYF.

This chain joins TRBV19 and TRBJ2-5; the match to TRBD1 covers 7 bases. Per the germline V gene, CDR1 is LNHDA and CDR2 is SQIVND (reference sequence). The CDR3 contains 12 residues. The J segment lost 4 bases and the V segment lost 8 bases, leaving 4 bases of the junction unmatched. The CDR3 nucleotides read TGTGCCAGTCGTCACAGGGGAGAGACCCAGTACTTC. Residues: CASRHRGETQYF.

This clonotype appeared many times. V is TRBV29-1 and J is TRBJ2-3; D perhaps matches TRBD1 (5 bases). The CDR3 has 14 amino acids. V was clipped by 6 bases and J by 2 bases, with 15 bases between them. The germline gives CDR1 SQVTM, CDR2 ANQGSEA. The CDR3 is CSVVPGYTTDTQYF. CDR3 coding DNA: TGCAGCGTAGTACCAGGGTATACCACAGATACGCAGTATTTT.

This clonotype was counted between two and nine times. The rearrangement links TRBV6-1 to TRBJ2-3; D possibly corresponds to TRBD1 (5 bases). CDR3 size: 14 residues. V lost 6 bases to trimming and J lost 2 bases, with 12 bases between them. CDR1 MNHNS and CDR2 SASEGT come from the germline V gene. CDR3 DNA sequence: TGTGCCAGCAGGGTTGACAGAGACACAGATACGCAGTATTTT. This codes for CASRVDRDTDTQYF.

The chain has TRBV30 and TRBJ2-1, with D possibly being TRBD1 (7 bases). CDR1 is GTSNPN, CDR2 SVGIG, per germline (reference sequence). V lost 3 bases and J lost 3, with 12 bases in between. This CDR3 contains 14 residues. The CDR3 sequence is CAWSRGAGYNEQFF. CDR3 sequence (DNA): TGTGCCTGGAGCAGGGGGGCAGGCTACAATGAGCAGTTCTTC. The variable domain in full, with the rest retrieved from reference TRBV30 and TRBJ2-1, is SQTIHQWPATLVQPVGSPLSLECTVEGTSNPNLYWYRQAAGRGLQLLFYSVGIGQISSEVPQNLSASRPQDRQFILSSKKLLLSDSGFYLCAWSRGAGYNEQFFGPGTRLTVL.

Ten or more counts support this clonotype. The V gene is TRBV29-1, the J gene TRBJ2-1, with D perhaps matching TRBD1 or TRBD2 (5 bases each). There are 14 residues in the CDR3. From germline, CDR1 is SQVTM and CDR2 ANQGSEA. The V end was cut by 4 bases, the J end by 3 bases, with 13 bases between. This CDR3 is CSVAAWDLYNEQFF. CDR3 nucleotides: TGCAGCGTTGCGGCCTGGGACCTCTACAATGAGCAGTTCTTC.

This clonotype came up a few times. The V call is TRBV19, the J call TRBJ2-1; perhaps TRBD2 as D (5 bases). The germline V and J ends were trimmed by 6 bases and 7 bases, with 25 bases remaining between them. Germline V gives CDR1 LNHDA, CDR2 SQIVND (reference sequence). This CDR3 is built from 17 residues. The CDR3, as DNA: TGTGCCAGTAGACCCGATCGGGGTATGCGGTTCGGGAATGAGCAGTTCTTC. Translating gives CASRPDRGMRFGNEQFF.

This clonotype was counted at least ten times. The chain combines TRBV5-6 with TRBJ2-2; the D gene is possibly TRBD2 (6 bases). Trimming removed 0 bases from V and 10 bases from J, with 10 bases in between. Germline assignment: CDR1 SGHDT and CDR2 YYEEEE. The CDR3 spans 13 residues. The CDR3 DNA sequence: TGTGCCAGCAGCTTGGGTAGGCGGGAGGAGCTGTTTTTT. Protein: CASSLGRREELFF.

In this sample, this clonotype turned up a few times. V is TRBV7-2 and J is TRBJ2-1; no reliable D call. The CDR3 is made up of 13 amino acids. Per germline, CDR1 SGHTA and CDR2 FQGNSA. Deletions cut 7 bases from V and 9 bases from J, with 16 bases between. The CDR3 here is CASTQLPAGEQFF. The CDR3 DNA sequence: TGTGCCAGCACCCAGCTGCCCGCAGGTGAGCAGTTCTTC.

The chain employs TRBV12-3 or TRBV12-4 and TRBJ1-6; D not certain. The CDR3 runs 12 residues. V was trimmed by 3 bases and J by 6 bases, leaving 3 bases between them. CDR3 bases: TGTGCCAGCAGTTTCAGTAATTCACCCCTCCACTTT. Translating gives CASSFSNSPLHF.

There are many counts of this clonotype. The genes are TRBV11-3 and TRBJ2-1; D unresolved. Germline V gene sequence: CDR1 SGHNT, CDR2 YENEEA. Trimming pared 9 bases from V and 4 bases from J, leaving 7 bases between. The CDR3 length is 11 residues. The CDR3 nucleotides are TGTGCCAGTCAGAATTACAATGAGCAGTTCTTC. Translating it yields CASQNYNEQFF.

This clonotype was counted ten times or more. The chain carries TRBV12-3 or TRBV12-4 and TRBJ2-4, with D possibly being TRBD2 (6 bases). The CDR3 consists of 14 residues. V lost 5 bases and J 5 bases, leaving 13 bases between the germline ends. CDR3 in DNA: TGTGCCAGCAGTCCAGGGACTCCGGAAAACATTCAGTACTTC. It codes for CASSPGTPENIQYF.

This clonotype appeared many times. The V call is TRBV7-8, the J call TRBJ2-1; D might be TRBD1 (6 bases). Germline V gene lookup returns CDR1 SGHVS and CDR2 FQNEAQ. V lost 8 bases, J lost 8 bases, and 16 bases lay in between. This CDR3 spans 13 amino acids. CDR3 loop: CASGKGQKDEQFF. In DNA, the CDR3 is TGTGCCAGCGGGAAAGGACAGAAGGATGAGCAGTTCTTC.

Comment on this clonotype: Given a much more abundant clone one base away, this may be a read error. V gene TRBV6-5 combines with J gene TRBJ2-3; D not resolved. In germline, CDR1 is MNHEY, CDR2 SVGAGI. Trimming stripped 4 bases from V and 4 bases from J, with 15 bases between. CDR3 length equals 15 residues. The CDR3 DNA reads TGTGCCAGCAGTTTGGATAGGAGAGAATCAGATACGCAGTATTTT. This sequence encodes CASSLDRRESDTQYF.

This chain connects TRBV5-8 to TRBJ2-5, with D maybe TRBD2 (6 bases). This CDR3 contains 14 residues. Trimming removed 4 bases from V and 4 bases from J, with 14 bases in between. CDR1 and CDR2 from the germline V gene are SGHTS and YDEGEE. CDR3 loop: CASSPAGLGETQYF. The CDR3 DNA reads as TGTGCCAGCAGCCCAGCGGGCCTCGGAGAGACCCAGTACTTC. The complete variable domain, with remaining parts taken from reference TRBV5-8 and TRBJ2-5, reads EAGVTQSPTHLIKTRGQQATLRCSPISGHTSVYWYQQALGLGLQFLLWYDEGEERNRGNFPPRFSGRQFPNYSSELNVNALELEDSALYLCASSPAGLGETQYFGPGTRLLVL.

This clonotype was detected ten times or more. The rearrangement links TRBV27 to TRBJ1-5; D not resolved. The CDR3 totals 14 residues. Germline assignment: CDR1 MNHEY and CDR2 SMNVEV (reference sequence). Trimming removed 3 bases from V and 0 bases from J, with 6 bases in between. CDR3 sequence: CASSFHGSNQPQHF. DNA for the CDR3: TGTGCCAGCAGTTTTCACGGTAGCAATCAGCCCCAGCATTTT.

This chain joins TRBV27 and TRBJ2-7; D is possibly TRBD2 (6 bases). Germline CDR1 MNHEY, CDR2 SMNVEV (reference sequence). This CDR3 has 16 residues. V gave up 5 bases and J gave up 2 bases, with 19 bases separating them. The DNA for the CDR3 is TGTGCCAGCAGTCACCCAGGACTGGGGGGAGCCTACGAGCAGTACTTC. Its protein product is CASSHPGLGGAYEQYF.